A selection of T cell receptor beta chains follows, all from one sample in a study of blood T cell repertoires in COVID-19. Generated by immunoSEQ multiplex PCR, the TCRdb table keeps only in-frame clones and is missing some. The repertoire has under 200,000 clones, about 83% of them found once; the top ten carry about 3.5%. What was sequenced was PBMCs or T cells enriched from blood (not recorded which). The source of these receptors is a woman in her 50s in a cohort exposed to, infected with or recovered from COVID-19 (not recorded which). The CDR3 runs from the conserved cysteine through the conserved F or W. The D gene is left open where the match is weak. For some rows the clone size is stated as once, few or many, or as a class when expanded; others skip it.

clone_size	v_call	d_call	j_call	cdr3_nt	cdr3_aa
-	TRBV27	-	TRBJ1-1	TGTGCCAGCAGTTCTACAGGAGCGAACACTGAAGCTTTCTTT	CASSSTGANTEAFF
-	TRBV11-1	TRBD2	TRBJ2-1	TGTGCCAGCAGCTCACCTCCGGGACTAGCGGGGGGGGAGCAGTTCTTC	CASSSPPGLAGGEQFF
few	TRBV9	-	TRBJ2-7	TGTGCCAGCAGCGGACAGGCTACTGCCTACGAGCAGTACTTC	CASSGQATAYEQYF
-	TRBV28	TRBD1	TRBJ2-7	TGTGCCAGCAGTGACAGGGGTTGGGAGCAGTACTTC	CASSDRGWEQYF
many	TRBV24-1	TRBD1	TRBJ1-2	TGTGCCACCAGCGGACAGGGGGCAGATTATGGCTACACCTTC	CATSGQGADYGYTF
-	TRBV12-3/TRBV12-4	-	TRBJ2-7	TGTGCCAGCAGTTCGTCGGGGTTGTACGAGCAGTACTTC	CASSSSGLYEQYF
-	TRBV18	TRBD2	TRBJ2-1	TGTGCCAGCTCACCAGAAGCGGGGGTTTTCAATGAGCAGTTCTTC	CASSPEAGVFNEQFF
-	TRBV3-1/TRBV3-2	TRBD2	TRBJ2-5	TGTGCCAGCAGCCCTCCCGCGGGGGGGCAGGAGACCCAGTACTTC	CASSPPAGGQETQYF
-	TRBV7-3	-	TRBJ2-3	TGTGCCAGCAGCTTAGCGCCGGGACTCCTGGATACGCAGTATTTT	CASSLAPGLLDTQYF
-	TRBV25-1	TRBD1	TRBJ2-7	TGTGCCAGCAGCGCGGGACAGGGGGATCTCTACGAGCAGTACTTC	CASSAGQGDLYEQYF